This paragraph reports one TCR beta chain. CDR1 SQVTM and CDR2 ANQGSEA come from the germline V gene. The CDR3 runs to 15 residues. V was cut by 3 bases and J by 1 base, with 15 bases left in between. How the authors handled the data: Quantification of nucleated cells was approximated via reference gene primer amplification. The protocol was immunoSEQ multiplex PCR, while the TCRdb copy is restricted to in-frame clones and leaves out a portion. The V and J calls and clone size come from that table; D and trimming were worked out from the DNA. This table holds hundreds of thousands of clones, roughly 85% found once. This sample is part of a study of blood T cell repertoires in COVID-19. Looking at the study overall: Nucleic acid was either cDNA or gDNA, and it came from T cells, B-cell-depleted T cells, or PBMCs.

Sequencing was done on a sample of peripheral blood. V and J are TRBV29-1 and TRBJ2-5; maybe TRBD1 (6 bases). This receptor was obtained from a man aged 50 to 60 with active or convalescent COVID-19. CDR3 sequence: CSVDGARGSQETQYF. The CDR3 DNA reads TGCAGCGTTGACGGGGCCAGGGGCAGCCAAGAGACCCAGTACTTC.